These 19 T cell receptor beta chains were sequenced from one sample in a study of vaccination effects on CD4 cells after COVID-19. For these receptors, no antigen is known. The repertoire was sequenced with immunoSEQ multiplex PCR; TCRdb's copy has only in-frame clones and lacks some. This table holds some 15,000 clones, approximately 70% found once. Under the ViraFEST assay, PBMC were stimulated with viral peptide pools so that antigen-specific CD4+ T cells expanded. Sequencing was performed afterwards. CD4+ T cell isolation took place after 10 days of culture. Either the BNT162b2 or mRNA-1273 vaccine was given to participants in two doses. This sample comprised CD4+ T cells from PBMCs cultured with SARS-CoV-2 spike peptides, obtained after COVID-19 vaccination. All receptors come from a human donor who received a COVID-19 vaccine.

This clone was counted only a few times. This chain links TRBV12-2 with TRBJ1-1. TRBV12-2 corresponds to a pseudogene. This CDR3 is built from 14 residues. CDR3 protein: CASRPEGAGTEAFF. In nucleotides, the CDR3 is TGTGCAAGTCGCCCTGAGGGAGCGGGAACTGAAGCTTTCTTT.

The chain is built from TRBV6-1 and TRBJ1-2; possible D gene TRBD1, 5 bases. The CDR3 length is 13 residues. V lost 3 bases and J lost 8, with 13 bases in between. Germline assignment: CDR1 MNHNS and CDR2 SASEGT. The CDR3 sequence is CASSDRGPSGYTF. The CDR3, as DNA: TGTGCCAGCAGTGATCGGGGCCCTTCCGGCTACACCTTC.

This clone was seen just once. CDR3 residues: CASSLSQGSDNQPQHF. CDR3 nucleotide sequence: TGTGCCAGCAGCCTATCACAGGGATCGGACAATCAGCCCCAGCATTTT. The chain links TRBV3-1 (or the pseudogene TRBV3-2) to TRBJ1-5, with a weak D call TRBD1 (6 bases). The length of the CDR3 is 16 residues. Germline loops: CDR1 LGHDT, CDR2 YNNKEL (reference sequence). Between the trimmed V and J ends, which lost 4 bases and 3 bases, there was a span of 16 bases.

This chain joins TRBV7-2 and TRBJ2-3; D is ambiguous. From germline, CDR1 is SGHTA and CDR2 FQGNSA. The CDR3 has 14 amino acids. The V end was cut by 1 base, the J end by 0 bases, with 5 bases between. The DNA of the CDR3 is TGTGCCAGCAGCTTAGAGGCCAGCACAGATACGCAGTATTTT. Translation: CASSLEASTDTQYF.

V usage is TRBV18 and J usage is TRBJ1-2; 9 nucleotides align to TRBD1. V lost 1 base, J lost 5 bases, and 2 bases stayed unmatched. CDR3 length: 14 residues. Looked up from germline, CDR1 is KGHSH and CDR2 is LQKENI. Here the CDR3 DNA reads TGTGCCAGCTCACCACTGACAGGGGGATATGGCTACACCTTC. It specifies CASSPLTGGYGYTF.

The V gene is TRBV15, the J gene TRBJ2-3; TRBD2 matches 8 bases. The V and J ends lost 2 bases and 7 bases, in that order; junction bases with no gene match: 11. The CDR3 extends over 16 amino acids. CDR1 and CDR2 (germline): LNHNV, YYDKDF (reference sequence). The CDR3 nucleotides read TGTGCCACCAGCAGACCCCGAGGAGGCGGGAGGAATACGCAGTATTTT. Its translation is CATSRPRGGGRNTQYF.

The chain joins TRBV15 to TRBJ1-1; TRBD1 aligns across 7 bases. Trimming cost V 4 bases and J 5 bases; bases outside gene matches: 13. In germline, CDR1 is LNHNV, CDR2 YYDKDF (reference sequence). This CDR3 has 16 residues. This CDR3 reads CATSTRTGAGRTEAFF. The CDR3 bases are TGTGCCACCAGCACCAGGACAGGAGCAGGTAGGACTGAAGCTTTCTTT.

This sequence joins TRBV12-3 or TRBV12-4 and TRBJ2-7, with a tentative D call TRBD1 (5 bases). V dropped 4 bases and J dropped 6 bases, with 13 bases sitting between them. This CDR3 is 13 amino acids long. This CDR3 reads CASSSAQGIEQYF. CDR3 sequence (DNA): TGTGCCAGCAGTTCAGCTCAGGGTATCGAGCAGTACTTC.

The V gene is TRBV29-1, the J gene TRBJ2-1; 9 nucleotides align to TRBD1. The V and J ends lost 1 base and 11 bases, in that order; junction bases with no gene match: 24. The CDR3 spans 19 residues. Per germline, CDR1 SQVTM and CDR2 ANQGSEA. DNA for the CDR3: TGCAGCGTTGAAGCTTTCTGGGATCGGGGACAGGGAGGAGGTAATAAGCAGTTCTTC. Translated, it gives CSVEAFWDRGQGGGNKQFF.

This chain links TRBV4-2 with TRBJ2-3; 8 nucleotides agree with TRBD2. The CDR3 length is 16 residues. The germline V gene encodes CDR1 LGHNA and CDR2 YNFKEQ. V was pared by 1 base and J by 2 bases, with 5 bases of the junction left unmatched. The CDR3 is CASSQVAGQITDTQYF. Written as DNA, the CDR3 is TGTGCCAGCAGCCAAGTAGCGGGACAAATCACAGATACGCAGTATTTT.

This rearrangement joins TRBV20-1 to TRBJ1-3; no firm D call. The CDR3 is made up of 11 amino acids. With 5 bases removed from V and 1 base from J, the gap between germline ends came to 3 bases. Germline values: CDR1 DFQATT, CDR2 SNEGSKA (reference sequence). The CDR3 DNA reads TGCAGTGCTCTATCTGGAAACACCATATATTTT. This encodes CSALSGNTIYF.

This clone was seen more than once but under ten times. This rearrangement joins TRBV5-1 to TRBJ2-3; 9 bases map to TRBD2. V was clipped by 4 bases and J by 5 bases; unmatched bases: 5. Looked up from germline, CDR1 is SGHRS and CDR2 is YFSETQ. CDR3 length equals 14 residues. The CDR3 protein is CASSASGTVDTQYF. DNA of the CDR3: TGCGCCAGCAGCGCTAGCGGGACGGTAGATACGCAGTATTTT.

The V and J genes are TRBV5-1 and TRBJ2-7, with TRBD2 matching over 11 bases. CDR1 is SGHRS and CDR2 is YFSETQ in the germline V gene. CDR3 length: 14 amino acids. Germline trimming cut 4 bases from V and 3 bases from J; bases unmatched to any gene: 3. CDR3 coding DNA: TGCGCCAGCAGCCGAGGGACTAGCGGCTACGAGCAGTACTTC. Translated: CASSRGTSGYEQYF.

V usage is TRBV7-9 and J usage is TRBJ1-4; 9 bases align to TRBD1. CDR3 length: 14 residues. From germline, CDR1 is SEHNR and CDR2 FQNEAQ (reference sequence). With V trimmed by 4 bases and J by 7 bases, 4 bases remained unmatched. CDR3 in amino acids: CASSWGQGAEKLFF. Written as DNA, the CDR3 is TGTGCCAGCAGCTGGGGACAGGGTGCTGAAAAACTGTTTTTT.

The DNA of the CDR3 is TGCGCCAGCAGCCAAGATCTAGTAGGGGGGGTAATTGGTGAAAAACTGTTTTTT. This gives the protein CASSQDLVGGVIGEKLFF. The V gene is TRBV4-3, the J gene TRBJ1-4; possible D gene TRBD1, 6 bases. Trimming stripped 0 bases from V and 7 bases from J, with 21 bases between. Germline CDR1 reads LGHNA; CDR2 reads YSLEER. The CDR3 sequence is 18 residues long.

Only a few counts were recorded for this clone. The chain carries TRBV6-5 and TRBJ1-3; TRBD1 might be the D (6 bases). CDR1 is MNHEY and CDR2 is SVGAGI in the germline V gene. V dropped 4 bases and J dropped 2 bases, with 15 bases sitting between them. This CDR3 spans 16 amino acids. CDR3: CASSSPGDPTGNTIYF. The CDR3 bases are TGTGCCAGCAGTTCCCCAGGGGACCCCACTGGAAACACCATATATTTT.

The rearrangement joins TRBV20-1 to TRBJ2-3, with a weak D call TRBD1 (5 bases). The germline gives CDR1 DFQATT, CDR2 SNEGSKA (reference sequence). This CDR3 spans 13 amino acids. V lost 3 bases and J lost 4, with 11 bases in between. CDR3 sequence: CSASPGISDTQYF. The DNA for the CDR3 is TGCAGTGCTAGTCCAGGGATCTCAGATACGCAGTATTTT.

The J gene is TRBJ2-3, the V gene TRBV11-2; D call uncertain. V was clipped by 1 base and J by 6 bases, with 5 bases between them. Germline V gene lookup returns CDR1 SGHAT and CDR2 FQNNGV. CDR3 size: 12 residues. The CDR3 loop is CASSLGADTQYF. The CDR3 DNA follows: TGTGCCAGCAGCTTAGGAGCGGATACGCAGTATTTT. Drawing the rest from reference TRBV11-2 and TRBJ2-3, the complete variable domain is EAGVAQSPRYKIIEKRQSVAFWCNPISGHATLYWYQQILGQGPKLLIQFQNNGVVDDSQLPKDRFSAERLKGVDSTLKIQPAKLEDSAVYLCASSLGADTQYFGPGTRLTVL.

In DNA, the CDR3 is TGTGCCAGCAGCTCCCGGTCCAGCAAGGATGAAAAACTGTTTTTT. This sequence encodes CASSSRSSKDEKLFF. The chain uses TRBV7-6 and TRBJ1-4; no reliable D call. The germline CDR1 and CDR2 sequences are SGHVS and FNYEAQ. The V gene lost 4 bases and the J gene lost 6 bases, with 15 bases spanning the gap. The CDR3 spans 15 residues. Full variable domain (rest looked up from reference TRBV7-6 and TRBJ1-4): GAGVSQSPRYKVTKRGQDVALRCDPISGHVSLYWYRQALGQGPEFLTYFNYEAQQDKSGLPNDRFSAERPEGSISTLTIQRTEQRDSAMYRCASSSRSSKDEKLFFGSGTQLSVL.